The T cell receptor beta chain described here comes from a study of shared clonotypes between healthy human individuals. Sequenced by immunoSEQ multiplex PCR; TCRdb stores in-frame clones only, minus some. The table shows about 550,000 clones, with about 95% occurring only once. V was cut by 4 bases and J by 5 bases, with 15 bases left in between. The CDR3 covers 14 residues. In germline, CDR1 is LNHNV, CDR2 YYDKDF (reference sequence). Naive-designated CD8 cells lacked CD45RO, were positively enriched for CCR7, and omitted terminally differentiated effector memory CD45RA+ cells. V gene TRBV15 combines with J gene TRBJ2-7; D might be TRBD1 (6 bases). Sequencing was performed on naive CD8+ T cells sorted from blood. This receptor was taken from a woman in her twenties or thirties in good health. In DNA form, the CDR3 reads TGTGCCACCAGCATCGGTAACAGGGCCGACGAGCAGTACTTC. Protein sequence: CATSIGNRADEQYF.